One T cell receptor beta chain is described in this entry. Its specificity is unknown. The data are from a study of post-analysis software for immune sequencing data. Study-level background: Included among the disease courses, which were recorded for the cohort, were relapsing-remitting, secondary progressive and progressive-relapsing multiple sclerosis. Study-wide results and caveats: In patients, TRBV5-6, TRBV5-1 and TRBV20-1 belonged to four or five TRBV segments found more frequently than in controls. Compared with controls, patients showed significantly lower normalized Chao1 diversity.

Included in the TCR beta cDNA libraries were unique molecular identifiers. TCRdb reprocessed the PCR reads via MiXCR and lists one record per CDR3 protein. The sample holds hundreds of thousands of distinct CDR3 sequences, approximately 59% seen once. This CDR3 spans 16 amino acids. Germline assignment: CDR1 MDHEN and CDR2 SYDVKM. V dropped 6 bases and J dropped 0 bases, with 17 bases sitting between them. Sequenced material: blood. The chain is built from TRBV28 and TRBJ1-1, with a tentative D call TRBD1 (5 bases). The clonotype comes from a girl aged 2 to 10 with multiple sclerosis. Here the CDR3 reads CASSPPPGRMNTEAFF. CDR3 sequence (DNA): TGTGCCAGCAGCCCACCGCCGGGGCGGATGAACACTGAAGCTTTCTTT.